A single sample gave rise to the 2 T cell receptor beta chains below, sequenced in a study of shared clonotypes between healthy human individuals. Data came from immunoSEQ multiplex PCR; TCRdb stores just in-frame clones and leaves some out. The sample consists of some 2.1 million clones, just under 95% of them appearing once. Cells designated naive CD8 were CD45RO-negative and were positively selected for CCR7, with terminally differentiated effector memory CD45RA+ cells excluded. The sequenced sample was naive CD8+ T cells from PBMCs. These receptors all come from a man aged 18 to 30 in good health. Some clones in this sample may be carry-over from other donors' samples.

A remark on this clone: Other DNA sequences in the sample encode the same CDR3. The V gene is TRBV9, the J gene TRBJ1-4; a weak D match, TRBD1 (5 bases). CDR3 size: 15 residues. Germline V gene sequence: CDR1 SGDLS, CDR2 YYNGEE. The V gene lost 2 bases and the J gene lost 2 bases, with 10 bases spanning the gap. CDR3 sequence: CASSVGGVTNEKLFF. The CDR3 DNA is TGTGCCAGCAGCGTGGGAGGGGTCACTAATGAAAAACTGTTTTTT.

This clone was detected only once. The chain links TRBV19 to TRBJ2-6; no reliable D call. Germline lookup yields CDR1 LNHDA and CDR2 SQIVND (reference sequence). The CDR3 loop spans 16 amino acids. Trimming cost V 4 bases and J 0 bases, with 10 bases left between them. CDR3 residues: CASSKPAFSGANVLTF. CDR3 sequence (DNA): TGTGCCAGTAGTAAGCCCGCGTTCTCTGGGGCCAACGTCCTGACTTTC.